One sample yielded the 20 T cell receptor beta chains listed below, sequenced in a study of regulatory T cells in long-lasting Graves disease. The sample's time point: newly diagnosed GD, antithyroid drugs for less than 3 months. PBMC-extracted RNA yielded the TCR library. To make TCR beta libraries, researchers used iRepertoire HTBI primers and Arm-PCR of CDR3 regions. Using its own MiXCR run on the multiplex PCR reads, TCRdb lists one record per CDR3 protein. The sample includes roughly 250,000 distinct CDR3 sequences, 15% to 20% of them seen just once. These same data were also listed under a study on T cells in Graves' hyperthyroidism and ophthalmopathy.

Sequencing was performed on peripheral blood mononuclear cells (PBMCs), taken at new diagnosis, from a patient treated with antithyroid drugs. These receptors came from a woman in her 30s with Graves disease.

This clonotype was counted many times. The chain has TRBV5-1 and TRBJ1-1; 7 bases map to TRBD1. This CDR3 has 13 amino acids. CDR1 is SGHRS and CDR2 is YFSETQ in the germline V gene. J gave up 6 bases and V 4 bases, and 6 bases lay outside the gene matches. In DNA form, the CDR3 reads TGCGCCAGCAGCGGCGACAGGGCAGCTGAAGCTTTCTTT. Residues: CASSGDRAAEAFF.

The V gene is TRBV25-1, the J gene TRBJ2-2, with unresolved D. V shed 0 bases and J shed 1 base, with 6 bases lying between them. CDR1 MGHDK and CDR2 SYGVNS come from the germline V gene. CDR3 length equals 15 residues. CDR3 bases: TGTGCCAGCAGTGAATATGAGATGAACACCGGGGAGCTGTTTTTT. Translating it yields CASSEYEMNTGELFF.

This clonotype was observed many times. The chain employs TRBV29-1 and TRBJ2-1, with 9 nucleotides matching TRBD1. Germline V CDR1 and CDR2: SQVTM, ANQGSEA. The ends lost 2 bases at V and 8 bases at J; junction bases unmatched: 7. This CDR3 comprises 14 residues. The CDR3 coding sequence is TGCAGCGTTGAACCTACGACAGGGGGGTATGAGCAGTTCTTC. This encodes CSVEPTTGGYEQFF.

This clonotype was found many times. This chain connects TRBV3-1 to TRBJ2-4, with D possibly being TRBD1 (5 bases). Per the germline V gene, CDR1 is LGHDT and CDR2 is YNNKEL (reference sequence). This CDR3 has 17 amino acids. V lost 4 bases, J lost 0 bases, and 16 bases lay in between. This CDR3 reads CASSRGRTFLAKNIQYF. CDR3 bases: TGTGCCAGCAGCCGCGGAAGGACATTCCTAGCCAAAAACATTCAGTACTTC.

This clonotype was recorded many times. The chain couples TRBV20-1 to TRBJ1-1; no reliable D call. Trimming took 3 bases from V and 0 from J, leaving 5 bases between them. CDR3 length equals 12 residues. The V gene's germline CDR1 is DFQATT and CDR2 SNEGSKA (reference sequence). CDR3 sequence reads: CSARAMNTEAFF. The CDR3 nucleotides are TGCAGTGCTAGGGCTATGAACACTGAAGCTTTCTTT.

This clonotype has just a few counts. This chain joins TRBV7-9 and TRBJ1-2, with D hard to call. The length of the CDR3 is 14 residues. V lost 1 base and J 8 bases, leaving 14 bases between the germline ends. Germline assignment: CDR1 SEHNR and CDR2 FQNEAQ (reference sequence). CDR3 loop: CASSLDKGTQGYTF. CDR3 in DNA: TGTGCCAGCAGCTTAGACAAGGGCACCCAAGGCTACACCTTC.

This clonotype has at least ten counts. The rearrangement links TRBV10-3 to TRBJ1-5, with TRBD1 as a possible D gene (6 bases). The CDR3 is 13 amino acids. Germline V gene lookup returns CDR1 ENHRY and CDR2 SYGVKD. Trimming cost V 7 bases and J 7 bases, with 14 bases left between them. CDR3 region: CAITKDRNQPQHF. CDR3 DNA sequence: TGTGCCATCACTAAAGACAGGAACCAGCCCCAGCATTTT.

Comment on this clonotype: Lacking the conserved final phenylalanine or tryptophan, this CDR3 likely reflects a read error. The rearrangement links TRBV29-1 to TRBJ2-6; 7 bases agree with TRBD1. This CDR3 comprises 15 residues. Per germline, CDR1 SQVTM and CDR2 ANQGSEA. The junction had 6 bases not matched to a gene; V was cut back by 7 bases and J by 0 bases. CDR3 nucleotide sequence: TGCAGCGCCCGGGACAGCCACTCTGGGGCCAACGTCCTGACTCTC. This gives the protein CSARDSHSGANVLTL.

This clonotype showed up just a few times. This chain joins TRBV18 and TRBJ1-2; 8 positions agree with TRBD1. With V trimmed by 3 bases and J by 1 base, 4 bases remained unmatched. The CDR3 length is 15 residues. The germline V gene has CDR1 KGHSH and CDR2 LQKENI. In DNA, the CDR3 is TGTGCCAGCTCACCCGACAGGGGCAATAACTATGGCTACACCTTC. Protein: CASSPDRGNNYGYTF. Based on the CDR3 plus reference TRBV18 and TRBJ1-2, the full variable domain is NAGVMQNPRHLVRRRGQEARLRCSPMKGHSHVYWYRQLPEEGLKFMVYLQKENIIDESGMPKERFSAEFPKEGPSILRIQQVVRGDSAAYFCASSPDRGNNYGYTFGSGTRLTVV.

This clonotype appeared many times. V and J are TRBV11-3 and TRBJ2-1; D might be TRBD1 (6 bases). V was shortened by 5 bases and J by 11 bases, with 10 bases between the two germline ends. This CDR3 has 11 residues. CDR1 is SGHNT and CDR2 is YENEEA in the germline V gene. This CDR3 reads CASSRTEQQFF. The CDR3 nucleotides are TGTGCCAGCAGCAGGACAGAGCAGCAGTTCTTC.

Note on this clonotype: A much larger clone lies one base from this, so it may be a read error. The chain uses TRBV20-1 and TRBJ1-2; 7 nucleotides agree with TRBD1. The length of the CDR3 is 13 residues. V dropped 0 bases and J dropped 4; count of bases not matched to a gene: 2. Germline CDR1 DFQATT, CDR2 SNEGSKA (reference sequence). The CDR3 here is CSARDNRGYGYTF. CDR3 nucleotide sequence: TGCAGTGCTAGAGATAACAGGGGCTATGGCTACACCTTC.

This clonotype was counted many times. The chain uses TRBV7-8 and TRBJ1-1, with a weak D call TRBD1 (5 bases). V was clipped by 1 base and J by 8 bases, with 14 bases between them. Per the germline V gene, CDR1 is SGHVS and CDR2 is FQNEAQ. The CDR3 contains 14 residues. The CDR3 protein is CASSLDRFGLEAFF. CDR3 DNA sequence: TGTGCCAGCAGCTTAGACAGGTTTGGGTTGGAAGCTTTCTTT.

This clonotype was detected many times. The chain has TRBV5-1 and TRBJ2-1; 8 positions match TRBD2. The CDR3 has 16 amino acids. Germline CDR1 SGHRS, CDR2 YFSETQ. The trim removed 1 base at V and 6 bases at J, leaving 9 bases unmatched. The CDR3 here is CASSLPSGYQSNEQFF. CDR3 sequence (DNA): TGCGCCAGCAGCTTGCCTAGCGGGTATCAGTCCAATGAGCAGTTCTTC.

This clonotype has a count of ten or more. The rearrangement links TRBV7-9 to TRBJ2-7, with D possibly TRBD2 on 6 matching bases. The CDR3 has 16 amino acids. Germline assignment: CDR1 SEHNR and CDR2 FQNEAQ (reference sequence). The V gene lost 1 base and the J gene lost 1 base, with 14 bases spanning the gap. The CDR3 reads CASSLGPRDSSYEQYF. The CDR3 DNA reads as TGTGCCAGCAGCTTAGGGCCCCGGGACTCGTCCTACGAGCAGTACTTC. The full variable domain, in which reference TRBV7-9 and TRBJ2-7 provide the parts outside the CDR3, is DTGVSQNPRHKITKRGQNVTFRCDPISEHNRLYWYRQTLGQGPEFLTYFQNEAQLEKSRLLSDRFSAERPKGSFSTLEIQRTEQGDSAMYLCASSLGPRDSSYEQYFGPGTRLTVT.

Turning to this clonotype: Being one base from a much bigger clone, this may be a read error. This CDR3 is missing its conserved last phenylalanine or tryptophan, likely due to a read error. The chain recombines TRBV6-1 with TRBJ2-4; perhaps TRBD2 as D (6 bases). V lost 6 bases and J 0 bases, leaving 12 bases between the germline ends. Germline V lookup: CDR1 MNHNS, CDR2 SASEGT. The length of the CDR3 is 15 residues. CDR3 in amino acids: CASRGDFLAKNIQYI. The CDR3 DNA is TGTGCCAGCAGGGGGGACTTCTTAGCCAAAAACATTCAGTACATC.

DNA of the CDR3: TGTGCCAGCAGTGATATGACAGGGGCACCGACAGATACGCAGTATTTT. It codes for CASSDMTGAPTDTQYF. The chain uses TRBV6-1 and TRBJ2-3; TRBD1 agrees at 8 bases. With 3 bases clipped from V and 3 bases from J, the junction kept 8 bases outside the gene matches. The CDR3 is 16 residues long. The germline CDR1 and CDR2 sequences are MNHNS and SASEGT.

The table lists this clonotype with a count of one. The chain joins TRBV13 to TRBJ2-7; D not certain. V was trimmed by 5 bases and J by 3 bases, leaving 17 bases between them. The CDR3 has 15 residues. Germline V gives CDR1 PRHDT, CDR2 FYEKMQ (reference sequence). The DNA for the CDR3 is TGTGCCAGCAGCCCCCCCGACGGCTCTATCTACGAGCAGTACTTC. Encoded protein: CASSPPDGSIYEQYF. Full variable domain (outside the CDR3, taken from reference TRBV13 and TRBJ2-7): AAGVIQSPRHLIKEKRETATLKCYPIPRHDTVYWYQQGPGQDPQFLISFYEKMQSDKGSIPDRFSAQQFSDYHSELNMSSLELGDSALYFCASSPPDGSIYEQYFGPGTRLTVT.

The sample holds a few counts of this clonotype. The V call is TRBV15, the J call TRBJ2-1; possible D gene TRBD1, 6 bases. Trimming pared 4 bases from V and 3 bases from J, leaving 13 bases between. The CDR3 spans 15 residues. The germline gives CDR1 LNHNV, CDR2 YYDKDF (reference sequence). CDR3 region: CATSTPGQFYNEQFF. CDR3 DNA sequence: TGTGCCACCAGCACACCCGGACAGTTCTACAATGAGCAGTTCTTC.

The gene calls are TRBV2 and TRBJ2-3, with 15 bases fitting TRBD2. V lost 6 bases and J lost 0; bases outside the gene matches: 7. The germline CDR1 and CDR2 sequences are SNHLY and FYNNEI. The CDR3 spans 18 residues. CDR3 nucleotides: TGTGCCAGCAGGGGGACTAGCGGGGGGCCCGGGAGCACAGATACGCAGTATTTT. Translating it yields CASRGTSGGPGSTDTQYF.

In its sample, this clonotype was seen once. This may arise from a read error, as a much more abundant clone is one base away. V usage is TRBV6-2 or TRBV6-3 and J usage is TRBJ2-3; tentatively, D is TRBD2 (5 bases). Trimming stripped 8 bases from V and 0 bases from J, with 21 bases between. Looked up from germline, CDR1 is MNHEY and CDR2 is SVGEGT. The CDR3 is made up of 17 amino acids. The CDR3 DNA is TGTGCCAGCGCTCAACAGTTTAGCGTAACTAGCACAGATACGCAGTATTTT. As protein: CASAQQFSVTSTDTQYF.